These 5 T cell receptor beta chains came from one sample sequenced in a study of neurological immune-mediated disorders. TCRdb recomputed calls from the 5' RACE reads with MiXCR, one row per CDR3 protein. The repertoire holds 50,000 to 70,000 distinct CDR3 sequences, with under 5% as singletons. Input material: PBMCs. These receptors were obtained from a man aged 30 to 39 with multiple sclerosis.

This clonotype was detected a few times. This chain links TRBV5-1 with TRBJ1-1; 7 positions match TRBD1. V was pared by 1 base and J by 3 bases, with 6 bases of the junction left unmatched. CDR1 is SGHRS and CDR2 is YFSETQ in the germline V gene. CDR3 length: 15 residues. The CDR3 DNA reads TGCGCCAGCAGCTTGAACAGGGGCGTGGACACTGAAGCTTTCTTT. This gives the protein CASSLNRGVDTEAFF.

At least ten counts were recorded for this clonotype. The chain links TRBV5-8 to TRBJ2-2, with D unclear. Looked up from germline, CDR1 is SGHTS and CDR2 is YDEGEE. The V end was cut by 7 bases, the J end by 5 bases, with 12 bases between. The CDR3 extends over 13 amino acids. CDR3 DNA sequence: TGTGCCAGCGTGGCCCACCTTACCGGGGAGCTGTTTTTT. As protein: CASVAHLTGELFF. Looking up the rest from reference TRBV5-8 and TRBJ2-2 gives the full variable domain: EAGVTQSPTHLIKTRGQQATLRCSPISGHTSVYWYQQALGLGLQFLLWYDEGEERNRGNFPPRFSGRQFPNYSSELNVNALELEDSALYLCASVAHLTGELFFGEGSRLTVL.

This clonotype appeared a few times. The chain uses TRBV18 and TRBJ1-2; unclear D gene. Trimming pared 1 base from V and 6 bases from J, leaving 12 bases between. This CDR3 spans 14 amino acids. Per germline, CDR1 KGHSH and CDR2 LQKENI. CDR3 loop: CASSPLSLGNGYTF. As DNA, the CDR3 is TGTGCCAGCTCACCACTGTCTTTGGGAAATGGCTACACCTTC.

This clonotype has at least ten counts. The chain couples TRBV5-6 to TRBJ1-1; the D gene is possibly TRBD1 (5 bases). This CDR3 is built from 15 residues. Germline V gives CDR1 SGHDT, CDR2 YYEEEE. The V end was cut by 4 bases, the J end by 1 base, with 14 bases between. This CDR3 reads CASSPTGGENTEAFF. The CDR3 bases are TGTGCCAGCAGCCCCACGGGGGGAGAGAACACTGAAGCTTTCTTT.

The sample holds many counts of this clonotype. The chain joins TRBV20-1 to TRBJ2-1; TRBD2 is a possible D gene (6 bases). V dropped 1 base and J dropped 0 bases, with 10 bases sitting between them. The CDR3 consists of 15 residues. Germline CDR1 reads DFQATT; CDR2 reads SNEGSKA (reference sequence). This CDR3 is CSARGLESSYNEQFF. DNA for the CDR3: TGCAGTGCTAGAGGACTAGAGAGCTCCTACAATGAGCAGTTCTTC.